This T cell receptor beta chain was recovered during a study of breast tumors, draining lymph nodes, adjacent tissues. The CDR3 has 16 amino acids. The germline CDR1 and CDR2 sequences are MNHNS and SASEGT. V was pared by 7 bases and J by 10 bases, with 12 bases of the junction left unmatched. A single record per CDR3 protein comes from TCRdb applying MiXCR to the multiplex PCR reads. The sample gives under 80,000 distinct CDR3 sequences, over 40% of which show up once; 8% to 9.5% is in the top ten. The source material was breast tumor tissue. V and J are TRBV6-1 and TRBJ2-3; 15 bases fit TRBD2. The TCR originated in a female donor with breast cancer. Some clones in this sample may be carry-over from other donors' samples. CDR3 nucleotide sequence: TGTGCCAGCACTACCCAAGGGACTAGCGGGAGGAGGGCGCAGTATTTT. Amino acid sequence: CASTTQGTSGRRAQYF.